One and the same sample provided the 2 T cell receptor beta chains below, sequenced in a study of blood T cell repertoires in COVID-19. The method was immunoSEQ multiplex PCR; TCRdb's version includes in-frame clones alone and lacks a portion of them. Seen here are under 300,000 clones, approximately 82% observed once, and the top ten hold roughly 3.2%. The sample comprised peripheral blood. All receptors derive from a young woman with acute or convalescent COVID-19.

The rearrangement links TRBV4-2 to TRBJ2-1; the D gene is possibly TRBD2 (5 bases). Germline lookup yields CDR1 LGHNA and CDR2 YNFKEQ. The CDR3 runs to 16 residues. V shed 0 bases and J shed 2 bases, with 11 bases lying between them. The CDR3 reads CASSQDPSRTYNEQFF. CDR3 DNA sequence: TGTGCCAGCAGCCAAGATCCTAGCCGCACCTACAATGAGCAGTTCTTC.

The chain couples TRBV7-2 to TRBJ1-1; a possible D gene is TRBD1 (5 bases). The germline gives CDR1 SGHTA, CDR2 FQGNSA. Trimming removed 3 bases from V and 2 bases from J, with 13 bases in between. The CDR3 covers 15 residues. CDR3 coding DNA: TGTGCCAGCAGCTTGACAGCGAGCGAAAACACTGAAGCTTTCTTT. This sequence encodes CASSLTASENTEAFF.